Described below is a single T cell receptor (beta chain) sequence and its context. The CDR3 end is not reached by the read, which stops 3 residues before it; the germline J gene fills it in. CDR3 length: 15 amino acids. V trimming: 6 bases; J trimming: 7 bases; junction bases outside the gene matches: 8. Germline V lookup: CDR1 LNHDA, CDR2 SQIVND (reference sequence). The data belong to a study of T cells in women clearing cervical HPV infection. Clones were sequenced by immunoSEQ multiplex PCR, and TCRdb holds only the in-frame ones, with some missing. Found here are 30,000 to 40,000 clones; the top ten clones hold approximately 1.5%.

The specimen was blood buffy coat. This chain joins TRBV19 and TRBJ1-5; 11 nucleotides match TRBD1. The receptor was derived from a woman aged 18 to 75 with a cervical HPV16 infection that either progressed to CIN3+ or cleared (not recorded which). CDR3 loop: CASSYRDRGDQPQHF. The sequenced part of the CDR3 DNA is TGTGCCAGTAGCTACCGGGACAGGGGGGACCAGCCC.